Listed here are 21 T cell receptor beta chains from one sample, sequenced in a study of post-analysis software for immune sequencing data. Study-level findings and limits: Elevated frequency relative to controls characterized four to six TRBV segments in patients, TRBV5-6, TRBV5-1 and TRBV20-1 among them.

The library was made from cDNA and included unique molecular identifiers. TCRdb re-called the PCR reads through MiXCR, storing one row per CDR3 protein. The sample yields about 810,000 distinct CDR3 sequences, about 53% seen once. The antigens for these receptors are not known. The specimen was blood. The receptors derive from a girl between 10 and 17 years old with multiple sclerosis.

This clonotype was counted a few times. The chain recombines TRBV6-6 with TRBJ2-1; 11 nucleotides align to TRBD2. CDR1 MNHNY and CDR2 SVGAGI come from the germline V gene (reference sequence). CDR3 length: 17 residues. The V segment lost 0 bases and the J segment 3 bases; nucleotides outside the gene matches: 4. CDR3 bases: TGTGCCAGCAGTTACTCCCCGACTAGCGGGATCTACAATGAGCAGTTCTTC. Its translation is CASSYSPTSGIYNEQFF.

The gene calls are TRBV6-4 and TRBJ2-1; weak D call: TRBD1 (5 bases). The V end lost 6 bases, the J end lost 6 bases, and 21 bases lay between the germline ends. Germline CDR1 reads MRHNA; CDR2 reads SNTAGT. This CDR3 region has 16 residues. CDR3: CASSPGGGPGINEQFF. The CDR3 bases are TGTGCCAGCAGCCCTGGTGGTGGCCCAGGGATCAATGAGCAGTTCTTC.

About this clonotype: A read error may produce the germline difference seen at one junction end. V and J are TRBV10-3 and TRBJ2-4; no reliable D call. CDR1 and CDR2 from the germline V gene are ENHRY and SYGVKD. The CDR3 extends over 15 amino acids. This chain's CDR3 is CAISQSWSAKNIQYF. DNA of the CDR3: TGTGCCATCAGTCAGTCCTGGTCGGCCAAAAACATTCAGTACTTC.

A note on this clonotype: The CDR3 ends on some other residue instead of the conserved phenylalanine or tryptophan, so this is likely a read error. The chain joins TRBV20-1 to TRBJ2-7; D is possibly TRBD1 (5 bases). The DNA end is a closer match to TRBJ2-5, so the J assignment may be wrong. There are 15 residues in the CDR3. Germline V gene data show CDR1 as DFQATT and CDR2 as SNEGSKA (reference sequence). The CDR3 bases are TGCAGTGCTAGCTTGGCAGGGTGGTGCCAAGAGACCCAGTACTGC. Amino acid sequence: CSASLAGWCQETQYC.

There are many counts of this clonotype. The chain links TRBV7-2 to TRBJ2-7, with D perhaps TRBD1 or TRBD2 (5 bases each). Between the trimmed V and J ends, which lost 5 bases and 2 bases, there was a span of 7 bases. This CDR3 comprises 12 residues. The V gene's germline CDR1 is SGHTA and CDR2 FQGNSA. The CDR3 sequence: CASSQGPYEQYF. CDR3 sequence (DNA): TGTGCCAGCAGCCAGGGACCCTACGAGCAGTACTTC. Using reference TRBV7-2 and TRBJ2-7 for the parts outside the CDR3, the full variable domain is GAGVSQSPSNKVTEKGKDVELRCDPISGHTALYWYRQSLGQGLEFLIYFQGNSAPDKSGLPSDRFSAERTGGSVSTLTIQRTQQEDSAVYLCASSQGPYEQYFGPGTRLTVT.

The chain combines TRBV2 with TRBJ2-7; 9 positions match TRBD1. The J call may be in error: the DNA end matches TRBJ2-5 better. There are 15 residues in the CDR3. Germline CDR1 is SNHLY and CDR2 is FYNNEI. The CDR3 is CASSEPPQGAETQYF. The CDR3 DNA is TGTGCCAGCAGTGAACCGCCACAGGGGGCGGAGACCCAGTACTTC.

The chain carries TRBV15 and TRBJ1-1; D is uncertain. The CDR3 consists of 14 residues. V shed 0 bases and J shed 1 base, with 6 bases lying between them. Germline CDR1 reads LNHNV; CDR2 reads YYDKDF (reference sequence). The CDR3 bases are TGTGCCACCAGCAGAGATAAGGGGAACACTGAAGCTTTCTTT. Translation: CATSRDKGNTEAFF.

This chain links TRBV5-1 with TRBJ2-1; unclear D gene. V was clipped by 2 bases and J by 4 bases, with 10 bases between them. CDR3 size: 14 residues. Germline V lookup: CDR1 SGHRS, CDR2 YFSETQ. The CDR3 sequence is CASSFYSEYNEQFF. Here the CDR3 DNA reads TGCGCCAGCAGCTTCTACAGCGAGTACAATGAGCAGTTCTTC. The whole variable domain, filled in from reference TRBV5-1 and TRBJ2-1, reads KAGVTQTPRYLIKTRGQQVTLSCSPISGHRSVSWYQQTPGQGLQFLFEYFSETQRNKGNFPGRFSGRQFSNSRSEMNVSTLELGDSALYLCASSFYSEYNEQFFGPGTRLTVL.

The rearrangement uses TRBV5-6 and TRBJ2-1, with 10 bases identical to TRBD2. V shed 2 bases, J shed 8 bases, and the junction held 7 bases outside the gene matches. CDR3 length: 15 amino acids. From germline, CDR1 is SGHDT and CDR2 YYEEEE. The CDR3 DNA is TGTGCCAGCAGCTTAACTAGCGGGGCCGAGGATGAGCAGTTCTTC. It specifies CASSLTSGAEDEQFF.

This clonotype was recorded a few times. The chain employs TRBV29-1 and TRBJ2-1; 8 bases line up with TRBD1. Germline V CDR1 and CDR2: SQVTM, ANQGSEA. The CDR3 contains 12 residues. J was trimmed by 9 bases and V by 6 bases; bases with no gene match: 7. CDR3 bases: TGCAGCGTCTCGGACAGGGCGACTGAGCAGTTCTTC. Protein sequence: CSVSDRATEQFF.

This clonotype was counted a few times. The genes are TRBV11-1 and TRBJ1-1; 7 bases align to TRBD1. V was pared by 3 bases and J by 4 bases, with 8 bases of the junction left unmatched. The CDR3 runs 15 residues. Germline CDR1 SGHAT, CDR2 FQDESV (reference sequence). CDR3 DNA: TGTGCCAGCAGCTTTAGTCCTCGACAGGGCACTGAAGCTTTCTTT. Encoded protein: CASSFSPRQGTEAFF.

This clonotype was picked up one time. The rearrangement uses TRBV29-1 and TRBJ1-1, with 7 bases fitting TRBD1. Trimming cost V 7 bases and J 4 bases; bases outside gene matches: 9. Germline values: CDR1 SQVTM, CDR2 ANQGSEA. This CDR3 is 13 amino acids long. This chain's CDR3 is CSAVGTVGTEAFF. The CDR3 region has the DNA TGCAGCGCCGTCGGGACAGTGGGCACTGAAGCTTTCTTT.

This sequence joins TRBV5-1 and TRBJ2-1; D is ambiguous. This CDR3 contains 12 residues. V shed 5 bases and J shed 5 bases, with 8 bases lying between them. Germline V lookup: CDR1 SGHRS, CDR2 YFSETQ. CDR3 residues: CASRDGHNEQFF. CDR3 DNA sequence: TGCGCCAGCAGGGACGGACACAATGAGCAGTTCTTC.

The V and J genes are TRBV6-2 or TRBV6-3 and TRBJ2-1; TRBD2 matches 10 bases. The junction had 7 bases not matched to a gene; V was cut back by 3 bases and J by 8 bases. The CDR3 totals 15 residues. Germline assignment: CDR1 MNHEY and CDR2 SVGEGT. CDR3 nucleotide sequence: TGTGCCAGCAGTTATTTGCTAGCGGGAGCCCATGAGCAGTTCTTC. Encoded protein: CASSYLLAGAHEQFF.

This CDR3 is CASSRLAGAPSSYEQYF. CDR3 in DNA: TGCGCCAGCAGCCGACTAGCGGGGGCCCCTAGCTCCTACGAGCAGTACTTC. The chain links TRBV5-1 to TRBJ2-7; 12 bases agree with TRBD2. Germline assignment: CDR1 SGHRS and CDR2 YFSETQ. The V and J ends lost 4 bases and 0 bases, in that order; junction bases with no gene match: 8. This CDR3 is built from 17 residues.

This chain joins TRBV29-1 and TRBJ2-3, with TRBD2 matching over 9 bases. Germline V lookup: CDR1 SQVTM, CDR2 ANQGSEA. Trimming cost V 7 bases and J 0 bases; bases outside gene matches: 5. The CDR3 consists of 14 residues. This CDR3 is CSEGTSSSTDTQYF. In DNA, the CDR3 is TGCAGCGAGGGGACTAGCAGTAGCACAGATACGCAGTATTTT.

This rearrangement joins TRBV20-1 to TRBJ1-1; possible D gene TRBD1, 6 bases. Germline CDR1 and CDR2: DFQATT and SNEGSKA (reference sequence). Trimming removed 3 bases at V and 3 bases at J, with 11 bases between. The CDR3 consists of 13 residues. This chain's CDR3 is CSASRQADTEAFF. The CDR3, as DNA: TGCAGTGCTAGTCGACAGGCCGACACTGAAGCTTTCTTT.

The rearrangement links TRBV7-9 to TRBJ2-1, with D unclear. CDR1 and CDR2 (germline): SEHNR, FQNEAQ (reference sequence). V was pared by 0 bases and J by 8 bases, with 8 bases between. The CDR3 is 13 residues long. DNA for the CDR3: TGTGCCAGCAGCTTAGCGCTGGATCATGAGCAGTTCTTC. It translates to CASSLALDHEQFF.

Regarding this clonotype: Sequence at one end of the junction differs from germline and may be a read error. V is TRBV20-1 and J is TRBJ2-1; a possible D gene is TRBD2 (6 bases). This CDR3 comprises 14 residues. CDR1 is DFQATT, CDR2 SNEGSKA, per germline (reference sequence). In nucleotides, the CDR3 is TGCAGTGCCACGGGCGGGAAGGTCTACGATGAGCAGTTCTTC. It specifies CSATGGKVYDEQFF.

This chain joins TRBV15 and TRBJ1-2; 7 nucleotides line up with TRBD1. V lost 5 bases and J lost 2; bases outside the gene matches: 17. Germline CDR1 reads LNHNV; CDR2 reads YYDKDF (reference sequence). The CDR3 runs 18 residues. CDR3: CATSPSPGQVLKNYGYTF. As DNA, the CDR3 is TGTGCCACCAGCCCTAGCCCTGGACAGGTCCTCAAGAACTATGGCTACACCTTC.

The chain has TRBV12-3 or TRBV12-4 and TRBJ1-5, with TRBD1 as a possible D gene (5 bases). There are 15 residues in the CDR3. V was trimmed by 3 bases and J by 5 bases, leaving 14 bases between them. The CDR3 nucleotides read TGTGCCAGCAGTTTCGGCGGGCAGGGTGATCAGCCCCAGCATTTT. Translating it yields CASSFGGQGDQPQHF.